This T cell receptor beta chain comes out of a study of PD-1 and CTLA-4 blockade in melanoma. After removal of 6 bases from V and 4 bases from J, the junction contained 6 bases not matched to a gene. Germline values: CDR1 MNHNY, CDR2 SVGAGI (reference sequence). This CDR3 comprises 14 residues. Libraries were prepared by immunoSEQ multiplex PCR; TCRdb keeps only in-frame clonotypes and omits some of them. The sample yields over 15,000 clones, 70% seen once. Specimen: CD8+ T cells from peripheral blood, collected from a patient given anti-PD-1 treatment. V and J are TRBV6-6 and TRBJ1-2; 9 nucleotides match TRBD1. The sequence derives from a human donor with melanoma. CDR3 sequence: CASSSSTGGYGYTF. The CDR3 DNA follows: TGTGCCAGCAGCTCCTCGACAGGGGGCTATGGCTACACCTTC.